This T cell receptor beta chain was sequenced during a study of OX40 agonist ivuxolimab in advanced cancers. A word on this clone: The target antigen is unknown.

Patients were ruled out by autoimmune disease history or systemic immunosuppression. Trimming removed 5 bases at V and 1 base at J, with 16 bases between. Germline CDR1 is SGHKS and CDR2 is YYEKEE (reference sequence). The CDR3 has 15 amino acids. Study results and limitations: Those patients achieving a partial response at 0.1-3.0 mg/kg showed among the lowest clonal expansion. In CD8+ T cells, expanded clones were on average more numerous than in CD4+.

Measured with immunoSEQ multiplex PCR; TCRdb has only the in-frame clones, and not every one. The sample contains tens of thousands of clones, around 85% of which appear only once. The sequence was collected from an adult with an advanced solid tumor such as melanoma, head and neck, liver or kidney cancer. The sequences come from CD4+ or CD8+ T cells sorted from blood, collected in a trial of the OX40 agonist ivuxolimab. The V call is TRBV5-5, the J call TRBJ2-7; either TRBD1 or TRBD2 may supply D (5 bases each). The CDR3, as DNA: TGTGCCAGCAGACGCCCCGGGGCCGCTTCCTACGAGCAGTACTTC. Encoded protein: CASRRPGAASYEQYF.